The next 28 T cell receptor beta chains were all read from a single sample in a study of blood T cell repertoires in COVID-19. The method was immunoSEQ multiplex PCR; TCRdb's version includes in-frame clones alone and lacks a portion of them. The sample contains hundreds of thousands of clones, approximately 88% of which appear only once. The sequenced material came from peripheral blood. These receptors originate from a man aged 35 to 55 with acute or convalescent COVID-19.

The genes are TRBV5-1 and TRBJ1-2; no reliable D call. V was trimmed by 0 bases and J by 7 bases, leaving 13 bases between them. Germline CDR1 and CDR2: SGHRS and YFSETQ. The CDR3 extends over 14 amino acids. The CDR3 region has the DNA TGCGCCAGCAGCTTGGACGCTCCGGGTGGTGGCTACACCTTC. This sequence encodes CASSLDAPGGGYTF.

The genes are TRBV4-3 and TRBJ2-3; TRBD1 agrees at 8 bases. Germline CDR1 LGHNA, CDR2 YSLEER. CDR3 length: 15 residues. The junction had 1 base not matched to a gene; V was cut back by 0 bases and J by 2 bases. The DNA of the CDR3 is TGCGCCAGCAGCCAAGACAGGGGGCTCACAGATACGCAGTATTTT. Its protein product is CASSQDRGLTDTQYF.

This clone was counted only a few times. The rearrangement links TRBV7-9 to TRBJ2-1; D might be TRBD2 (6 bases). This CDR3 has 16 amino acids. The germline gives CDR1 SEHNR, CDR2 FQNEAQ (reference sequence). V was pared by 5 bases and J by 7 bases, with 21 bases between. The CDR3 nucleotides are TGTGCCAGCAGCCCCTCGACTAGATCCCTAAGAAATGAGCAGTTCTTC. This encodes CASSPSTRSLRNEQFF. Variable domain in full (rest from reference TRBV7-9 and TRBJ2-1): DTGVSQNPRHKITKRGQNVTFRCDPISEHNRLYWYRQTLGQGPEFLTYFQNEAQLEKSRLLSDRFSAERPKGSFSTLEIQRTEQGDSAMYLCASSPSTRSLRNEQFFGPGTRLTVL.

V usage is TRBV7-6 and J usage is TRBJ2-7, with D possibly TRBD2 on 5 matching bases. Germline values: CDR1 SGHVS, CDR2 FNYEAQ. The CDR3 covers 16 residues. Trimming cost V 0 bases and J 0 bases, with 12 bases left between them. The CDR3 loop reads CASSLATGGSSYEQYF. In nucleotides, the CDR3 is TGTGCCAGCAGCTTAGCGACGGGTGGGAGCTCCTACGAGCAGTACTTC. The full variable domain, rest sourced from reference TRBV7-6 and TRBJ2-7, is GAGVSQSPRYKVTKRGQDVALRCDPISGHVSLYWYRQALGQGPEFLTYFNYEAQQDKSGLPNDRFSAERPEGSISTLTIQRTEQRDSAMYRCASSLATGGSSYEQYFGPGTRLTVT.

This chain's CDR3 is CAWSSGTRGGYTF. The CDR3 coding sequence is TGTGCCTGGAGTAGCGGGACTCGGGGTGGCTACACCTTC. V usage is TRBV30 and J usage is TRBJ1-2; tentative D call: TRBD1 (5 bases). V was trimmed by 2 bases and J by 7 bases, leaving 14 bases between them. The CDR3 covers 13 residues. Germline V gene sequence: CDR1 GTSNPN, CDR2 SVGIG (reference sequence).

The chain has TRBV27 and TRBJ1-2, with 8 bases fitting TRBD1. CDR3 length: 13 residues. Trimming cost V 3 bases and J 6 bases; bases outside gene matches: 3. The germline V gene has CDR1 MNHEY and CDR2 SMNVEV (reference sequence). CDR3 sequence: CASSFDRGHGYTF. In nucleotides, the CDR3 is TGTGCCAGCAGTTTCGACAGGGGCCATGGCTACACCTTC.

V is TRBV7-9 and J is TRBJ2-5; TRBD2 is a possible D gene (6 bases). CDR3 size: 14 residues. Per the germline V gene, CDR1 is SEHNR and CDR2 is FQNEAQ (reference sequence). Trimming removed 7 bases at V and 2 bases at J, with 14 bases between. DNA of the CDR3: TGTGCCAGCACCCGAGCCGCGGGACAAGAGACCCAGTACTTC. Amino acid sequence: CASTRAAGQETQYF. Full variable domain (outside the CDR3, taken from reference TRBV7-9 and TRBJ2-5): DTGVSQNPRHKITKRGQNVTFRCDPISEHNRLYWYRQTLGQGPEFLTYFQNEAQLEKSRLLSDRFSAERPKGSFSTLEIQRTEQGDSAMYLCASTRAAGQETQYFGPGTRLLVL.

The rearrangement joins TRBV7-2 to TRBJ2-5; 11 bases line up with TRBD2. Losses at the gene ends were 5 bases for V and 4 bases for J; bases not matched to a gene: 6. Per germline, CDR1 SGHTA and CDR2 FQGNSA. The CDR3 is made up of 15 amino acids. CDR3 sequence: CASSRSGGASETQYF. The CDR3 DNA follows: TGTGCCAGCAGCCGTAGCGGGGGGGCCTCAGAGACCCAGTACTTC.

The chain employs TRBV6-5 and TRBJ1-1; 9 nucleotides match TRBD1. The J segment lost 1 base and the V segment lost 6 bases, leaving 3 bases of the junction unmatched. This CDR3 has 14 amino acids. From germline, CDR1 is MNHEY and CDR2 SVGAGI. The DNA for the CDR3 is TGTGCCAGCAGCCTACAGGGGGCGAACACTGAAGCTTTCTTT. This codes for CASSLQGANTEAFF.

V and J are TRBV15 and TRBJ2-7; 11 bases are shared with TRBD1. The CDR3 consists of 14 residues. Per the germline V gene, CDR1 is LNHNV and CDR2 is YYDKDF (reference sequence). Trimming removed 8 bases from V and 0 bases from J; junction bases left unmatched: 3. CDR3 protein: CATGTGGNSYEQYF. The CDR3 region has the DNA TGTGCCACCGGGACAGGGGGAAACTCCTACGAGCAGTACTTC.

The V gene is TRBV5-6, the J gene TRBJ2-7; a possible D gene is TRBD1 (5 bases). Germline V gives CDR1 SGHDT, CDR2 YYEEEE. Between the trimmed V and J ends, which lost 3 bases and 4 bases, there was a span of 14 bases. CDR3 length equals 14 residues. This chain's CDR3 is CASSSPTDSYEQYF. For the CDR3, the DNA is TGTGCCAGCAGCTCCCCGACAGACTCTTACGAGCAGTACTTC.

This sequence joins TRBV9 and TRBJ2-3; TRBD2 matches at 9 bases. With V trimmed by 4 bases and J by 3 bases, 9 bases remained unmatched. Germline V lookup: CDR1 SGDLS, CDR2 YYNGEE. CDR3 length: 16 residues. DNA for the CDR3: TGTGCCAGCAGCATTTTAGCGGGAGCCGAGACAGATACGCAGTATTTT. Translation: CASSILAGAETDTQYF. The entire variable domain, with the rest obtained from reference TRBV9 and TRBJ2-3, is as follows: DSGVTQTPKHLITATGQRVTLRCSPRSGDLSVYWYQQSLDQGLQFLIQYYNGEERAKGNILERFSAQQFPDLHSELNLSSLELGDSALYFCASSILAGAETDTQYFGPGTRLTVL.

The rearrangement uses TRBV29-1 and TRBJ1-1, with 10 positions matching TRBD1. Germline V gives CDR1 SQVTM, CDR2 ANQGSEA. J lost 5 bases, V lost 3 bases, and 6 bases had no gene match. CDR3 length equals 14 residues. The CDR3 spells CSVDRWTGGTEAFF. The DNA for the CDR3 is TGCAGCGTTGATAGGTGGACAGGGGGAACTGAAGCTTTCTTT.

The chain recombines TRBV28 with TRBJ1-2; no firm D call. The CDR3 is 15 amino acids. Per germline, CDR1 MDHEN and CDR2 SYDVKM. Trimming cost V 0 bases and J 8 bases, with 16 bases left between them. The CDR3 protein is CASSLWSVRYEGYTF. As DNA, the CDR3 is TGTGCCAGCAGTTTATGGAGTGTGAGGTACGAGGGCTACACCTTC.

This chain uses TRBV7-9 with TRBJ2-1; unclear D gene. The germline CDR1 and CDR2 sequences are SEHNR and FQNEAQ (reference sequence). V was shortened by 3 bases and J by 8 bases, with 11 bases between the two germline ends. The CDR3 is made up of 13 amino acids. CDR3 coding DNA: TGTGCCAGCAGCTTGCGCGGAATCGATGAGCAGTTCTTC. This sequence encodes CASSLRGIDEQFF.

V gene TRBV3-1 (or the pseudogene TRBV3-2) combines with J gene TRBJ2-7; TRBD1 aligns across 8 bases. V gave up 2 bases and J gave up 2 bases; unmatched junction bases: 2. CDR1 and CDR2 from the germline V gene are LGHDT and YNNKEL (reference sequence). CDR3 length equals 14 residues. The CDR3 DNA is TGTGCCAGCAGCCAAACAGGGGGGACCTACGAGCAGTACTTC. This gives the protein CASSQTGGTYEQYF.

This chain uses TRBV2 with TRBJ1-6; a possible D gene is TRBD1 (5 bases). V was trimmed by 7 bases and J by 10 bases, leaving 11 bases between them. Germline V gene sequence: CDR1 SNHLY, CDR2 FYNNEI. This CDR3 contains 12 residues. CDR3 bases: TGTGCCAGCACCACAAGGGGATCACCCCTCCACTTT. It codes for CASTTRGSPLHF.

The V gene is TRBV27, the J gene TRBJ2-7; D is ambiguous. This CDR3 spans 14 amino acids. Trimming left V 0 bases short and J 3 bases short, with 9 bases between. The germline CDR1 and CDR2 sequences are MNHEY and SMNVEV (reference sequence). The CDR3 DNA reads TGTGCCAGCAGTTTATCGAACATCATCTACGAGCAGTACTTC. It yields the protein CASSLSNIIYEQYF.

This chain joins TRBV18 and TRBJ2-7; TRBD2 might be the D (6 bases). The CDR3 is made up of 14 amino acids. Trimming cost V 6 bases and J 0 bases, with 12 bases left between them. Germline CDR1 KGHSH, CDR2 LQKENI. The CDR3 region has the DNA TGTGCCAGCTCCTCCGGGAGCGGCTCCTACGAGCAGTACTTC. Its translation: CASSSGSGSYEQYF.

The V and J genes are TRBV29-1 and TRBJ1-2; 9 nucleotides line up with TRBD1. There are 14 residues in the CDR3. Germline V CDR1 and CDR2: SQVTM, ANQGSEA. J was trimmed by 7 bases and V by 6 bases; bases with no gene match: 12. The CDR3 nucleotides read TGCAGCGTAGGGATACAGGGGGCGTTGAGTGGCTACACCTTC. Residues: CSVGIQGALSGYTF.

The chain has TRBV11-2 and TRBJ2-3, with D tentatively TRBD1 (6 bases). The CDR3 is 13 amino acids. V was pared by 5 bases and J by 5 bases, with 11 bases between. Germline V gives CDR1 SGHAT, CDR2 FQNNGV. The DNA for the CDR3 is TGTGCCAGCAGCGGAACAGGGATAGATACGCAGTATTTT. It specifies CASSGTGIDTQYF.

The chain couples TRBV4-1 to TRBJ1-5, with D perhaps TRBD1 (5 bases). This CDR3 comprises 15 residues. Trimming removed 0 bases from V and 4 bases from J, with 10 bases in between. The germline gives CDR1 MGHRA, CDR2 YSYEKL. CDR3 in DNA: TGCGCCAGCAGCCAAGACGGGGACTGGAATCAGCCCCAGCATTTT. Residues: CASSQDGDWNQPQHF.

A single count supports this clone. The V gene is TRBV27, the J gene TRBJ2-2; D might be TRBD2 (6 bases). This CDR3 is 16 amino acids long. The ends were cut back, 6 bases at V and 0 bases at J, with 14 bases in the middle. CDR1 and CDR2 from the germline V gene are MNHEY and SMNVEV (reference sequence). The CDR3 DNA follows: TGTGCCAGCAGCCCCCGCGGGGCGGCGAACACCGGGGAGCTGTTTTTT. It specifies CASSPRGAANTGELFF.

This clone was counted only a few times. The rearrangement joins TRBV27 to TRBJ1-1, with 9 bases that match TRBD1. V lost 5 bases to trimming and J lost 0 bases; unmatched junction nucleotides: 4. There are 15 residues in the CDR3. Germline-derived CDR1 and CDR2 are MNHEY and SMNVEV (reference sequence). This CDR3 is CASSPRTGVNTEAFF. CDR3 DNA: TGTGCCAGCAGTCCCCGGACAGGGGTGAACACTGAAGCTTTCTTT.

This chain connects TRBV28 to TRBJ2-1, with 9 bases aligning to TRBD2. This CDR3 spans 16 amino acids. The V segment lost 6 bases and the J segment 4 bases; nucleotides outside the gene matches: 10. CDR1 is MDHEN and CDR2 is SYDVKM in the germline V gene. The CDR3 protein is CASSPGGAGGYNEQFF. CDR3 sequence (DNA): TGTGCCAGCAGCCCAGGGGGAGCGGGGGGATACAATGAGCAGTTCTTC. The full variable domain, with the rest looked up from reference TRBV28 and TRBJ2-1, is DVKVTQSSRYLVKRTGEKVFLECVQDMDHENMFWYRQDPGLGLRLIYFSYDVKMKEKGDIPEGYSVSREKKERFSLILESASTNQTSMYLCASSPGGAGGYNEQFFGPGTRLTVL.

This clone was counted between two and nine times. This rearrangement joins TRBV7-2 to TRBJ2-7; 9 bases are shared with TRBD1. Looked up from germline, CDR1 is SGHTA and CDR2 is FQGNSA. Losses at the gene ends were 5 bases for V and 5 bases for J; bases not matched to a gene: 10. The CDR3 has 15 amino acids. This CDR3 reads CASSTGTGYGDEQYF. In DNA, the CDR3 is TGTGCCAGCAGCACTGGGACAGGGTACGGGGACGAGCAGTACTTC.

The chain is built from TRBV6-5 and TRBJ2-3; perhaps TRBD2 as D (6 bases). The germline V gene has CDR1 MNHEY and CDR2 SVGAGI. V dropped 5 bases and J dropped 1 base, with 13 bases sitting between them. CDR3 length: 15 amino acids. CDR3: CASSTSSARTDTQYF. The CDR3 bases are TGTGCCAGCAGTACATCTAGCGCCCGCACAGATACGCAGTATTTT.

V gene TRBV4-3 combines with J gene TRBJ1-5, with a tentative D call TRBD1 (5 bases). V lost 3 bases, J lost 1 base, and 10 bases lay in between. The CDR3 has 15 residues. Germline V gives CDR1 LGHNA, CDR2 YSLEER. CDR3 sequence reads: CASSQTDRSNQPQHF. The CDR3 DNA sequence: TGCGCCAGCAGCCAGACTGACAGAAGCAATCAGCCCCAGCATTTT.